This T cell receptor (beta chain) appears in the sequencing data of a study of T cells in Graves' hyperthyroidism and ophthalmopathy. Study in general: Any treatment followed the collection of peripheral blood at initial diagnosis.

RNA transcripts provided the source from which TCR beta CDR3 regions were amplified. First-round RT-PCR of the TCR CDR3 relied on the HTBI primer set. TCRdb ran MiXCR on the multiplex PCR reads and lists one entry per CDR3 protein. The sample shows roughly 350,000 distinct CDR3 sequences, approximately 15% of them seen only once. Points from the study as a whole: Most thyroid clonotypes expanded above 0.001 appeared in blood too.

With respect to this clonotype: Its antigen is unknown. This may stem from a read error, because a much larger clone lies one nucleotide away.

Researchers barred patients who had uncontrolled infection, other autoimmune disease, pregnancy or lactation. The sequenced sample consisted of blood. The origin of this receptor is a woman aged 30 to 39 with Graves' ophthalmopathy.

In DNA form, the CDR3 reads TGCAGTGCTACCAAATCAGCAGGGATCGGAAAACTGTTTTTT. Translated: CSATKSAGIGKLFF. The rearrangement links TRBV20-1 to TRBJ1-4; tentatively, D is TRBD1 (5 bases). CDR1 and CDR2 (germline): DFQATT, SNEGSKA (reference sequence). The V end was cut by 4 bases, the J end by 10 bases, with 19 bases between. This CDR3 is built from 14 residues.